This T cell receptor beta chain was found in a study of identical twins' blood T cells (dated by TCRdb to 2012 to 2014). Broadly, across the study: Approximately 51 million Illumina reads were obtained across approximately twelve libraries, comprising six alpha-chain and six beta-chain libraries. To assess how genetics influences repertoire formation, the study used next-generation sequencing to compare the TCR alpha and beta chain repertoires of three pairs of monozygous twins.

The library was prepared using 5' RACE. Sequencing took place on an Illumina Genome Analyzer IIx. To prepare the RNA-based TCR cDNA libraries, a previously described protocol was followed, with several modifications. To prevent cross-contamination, sample-specific barcodes were added to both ends of each TCR cDNA library during cDNA synthesis and amplification. Regarding the original processing steps: Each library contained 2.2 to 3.6 million CDR3-containing reads, and somewhere between about 95,000 and nearly 500,000 clonotypes were identified for each individual. Reads with improper barcode index combinations were discarded, after which clonesets were built for each library with the MiTCR software. While assembling CDR3 clonotypes, MiTCR filtered or rescued low-quality reads and corrected PCR and sequencing errors. Artificial out-of-frame clonotypes were mapped to in-frame sequences, with one indel allowed in the CDR3, and then removed. V and J gene usage similarity between donors was measured as Jensen-Shannon divergence divided by mean entropy. TCRdb ran its own pipeline on the public reads, namely fastp trimming at Q25 and MiXCR clone calling, and kept in-frame beta chains. CDR3 protein sequences are deduplicated, and each keeps its most common genes and DNA. TCRdb's processing, not the authors', yielded these V and J calls. Present in this sample are about 370,000 distinct CDR3 sequences, approximately 30% of which were seen just once. The ten biggest clones cover 6.1% of the sample.

What the authors observed across the whole study: Because the twins were reared together, environmental influences could not be excluded as an explanation for twin similarity. Among the most abundant TCRbeta clonotypes, every donor shared more CDR3 sequences with her own twin than with unrelated donors. Twin pairs were reported to be markedly more alike in V gene usage than unrelated donors were, even when looking at non-selected out-of-frame TCRbeta clonotypes. The number of CDR3 clonotypes shared between two donors was mainly determined by the product of the cloneset sizes of the two donors, and no clear deviation from this trend was shown by twins. Validation by independent studies was stated to be required for the proposed role of the TCRalpha J segment in MHC recognition during thymic selection.

CDR1 and CDR2 are drawn from the germline V gene: SQVTM, ANQGSEA. The CDR3 runs 14 amino acids, cysteine and phenylalanine included. The DNA shown is the 42-base CDR3, in frame from base 1. The germline V and J ends show losses of 3 bases and 3 bases respectively, and no gene match explains 7 bases of the junction. Donors were six healthy women forming three monozygous twin pairs. All three twin pairs had been reared together, and it was thought likely that the same infectious agents and vaccines had been met by these twin pairs. TCR cDNA libraries were prepared from RNA that had been isolated from peripheral blood mononuclear cells. A note on this clonotype: Which antigen it targets is not known. The record has no base qualities; no much larger clone is one base away.

Sequencing input: PBMCs. The sequence derives from a woman aged 18-49 years in good health. The chain is assembled from TRBV29-1 and TRBJ2-7; 8 junctional bases match TRBD2. The DNA sequence is TGCAGCGTTGAGGGGCTAGCGGGTTACTACGAGCAGTACTTC. Its protein is CSVEGLAGYYEQYF.